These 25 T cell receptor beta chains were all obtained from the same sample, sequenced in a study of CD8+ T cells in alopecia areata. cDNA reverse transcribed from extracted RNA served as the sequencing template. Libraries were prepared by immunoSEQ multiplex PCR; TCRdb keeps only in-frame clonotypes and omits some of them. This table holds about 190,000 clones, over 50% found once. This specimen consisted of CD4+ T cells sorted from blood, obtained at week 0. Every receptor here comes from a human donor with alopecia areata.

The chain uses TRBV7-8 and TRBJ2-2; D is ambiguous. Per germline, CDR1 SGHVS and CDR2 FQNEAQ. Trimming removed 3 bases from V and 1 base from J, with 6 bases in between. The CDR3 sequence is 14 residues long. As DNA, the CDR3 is TGTGCCAGCAGCTTCCGCGGGAACACCGGGGAGCTGTTTTTT. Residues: CASSFRGNTGELFF. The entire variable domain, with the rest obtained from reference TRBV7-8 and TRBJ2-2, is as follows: GAGVSQSPRYKVAKRGQDVALRCDPISGHVSLFWYQQALGQGPEFLTYFQNEAQLDKSGLPSDRFFAERPEGSVSTLKIQRTQQEDSAVYLCASSFRGNTGELFFGEGSRLTVL.

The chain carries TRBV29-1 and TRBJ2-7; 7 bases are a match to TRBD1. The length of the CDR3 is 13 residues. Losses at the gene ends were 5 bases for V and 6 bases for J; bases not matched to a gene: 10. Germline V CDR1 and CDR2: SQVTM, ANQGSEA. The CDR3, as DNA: TGCAGCGTTCGGCAGGGGGTACCAGGCGAGCAGTACTTC. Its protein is CSVRQGVPGEQYF.

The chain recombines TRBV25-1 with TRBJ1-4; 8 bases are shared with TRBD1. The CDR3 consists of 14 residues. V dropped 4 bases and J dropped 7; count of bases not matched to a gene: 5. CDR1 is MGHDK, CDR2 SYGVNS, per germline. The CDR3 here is CASSGTGSPEKLFF. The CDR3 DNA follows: TGTGCCAGCAGTGGGACAGGGTCACCTGAAAAACTGTTTTTT.

This CDR3 reads CASRKQGAMNTEAFF. In DNA, the CDR3 is TGTGCCAGTAGGAAACAGGGGGCTATGAACACTGAAGCTTTCTTT. V is TRBV19 and J is TRBJ1-1; 9 bases align to TRBD1. V shed 6 bases and J 0 bases; nucleotides not matched to a gene: 5. The CDR3 is 15 residues long. CDR1 is LNHDA and CDR2 is SQIVND in the germline V gene (reference sequence).

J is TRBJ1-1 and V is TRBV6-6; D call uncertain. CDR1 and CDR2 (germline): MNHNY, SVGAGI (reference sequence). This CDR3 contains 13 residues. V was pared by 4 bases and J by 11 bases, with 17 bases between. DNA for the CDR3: TGTGCCAGCAGTTCCTCGTCGGGCGCTGCGGCTTTCTTT. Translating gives CASSSSSGAAAFF.

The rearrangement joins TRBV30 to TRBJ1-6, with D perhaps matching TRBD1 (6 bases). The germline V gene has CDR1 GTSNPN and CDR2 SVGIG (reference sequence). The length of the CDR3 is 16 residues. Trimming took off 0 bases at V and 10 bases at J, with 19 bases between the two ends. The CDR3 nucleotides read TGTGCCTGGAGTGTACCGGGACACCCGGCGGAATCACCCCTCCACTTT. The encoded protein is CAWSVPGHPAESPLHF.

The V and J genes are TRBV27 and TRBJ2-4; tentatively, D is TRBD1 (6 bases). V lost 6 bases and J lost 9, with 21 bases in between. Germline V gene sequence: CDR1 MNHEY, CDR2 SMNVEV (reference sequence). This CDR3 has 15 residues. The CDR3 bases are TGTGCCAGCAGCTACGGCACAGGGCCCTCCGGCATTCAGTACTTC. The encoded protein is CASSYGTGPSGIQYF.

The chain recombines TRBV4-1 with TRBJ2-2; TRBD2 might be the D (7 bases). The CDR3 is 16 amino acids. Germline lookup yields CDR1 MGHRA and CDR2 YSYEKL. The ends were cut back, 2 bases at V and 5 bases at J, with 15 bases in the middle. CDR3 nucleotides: TGCGCCAGCAGCCAAAACGTGGGGGGGCGTACCGGGGAGCTGTTTTTT. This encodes CASSQNVGGRTGELFF.

The CDR3 protein is CASSQLQVWVSGELFF. The CDR3 nucleotides read TGCGCCAGCAGCCAGCTTCAAGTCTGGGTTTCCGGGGAGCTGTTTTTT. The chain couples TRBV4-1 to TRBJ2-2, with D uncertain. Germline lookup yields CDR1 MGHRA and CDR2 YSYEKL. Trimming pared 3 bases from V and 6 bases from J, leaving 17 bases between. The length of the CDR3 is 16 residues.

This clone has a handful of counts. CDR3 bases: TGCGCCAGCAGCGCAATGGACTCCGCCTACGAGCAGTACTTC. Translating gives CASSAMDSAYEQYF. The gene calls are TRBV5-1 and TRBJ2-7; tentative D call: TRBD2 (5 bases). Trimming shortened V by 4 bases and J by 2 bases, and 13 bases separated the two germline ends. The CDR3 loop spans 14 amino acids. CDR1 is SGHRS, CDR2 YFSETQ, per germline.

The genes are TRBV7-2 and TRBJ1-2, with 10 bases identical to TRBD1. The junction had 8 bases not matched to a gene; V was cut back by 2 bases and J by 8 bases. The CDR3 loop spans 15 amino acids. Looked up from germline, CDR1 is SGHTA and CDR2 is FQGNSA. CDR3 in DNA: TGTGCCAGCAGCTTAAGGTCGGGACAGGGGCAAGGCTACACCTTC. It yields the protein CASSLRSGQGQGYTF.

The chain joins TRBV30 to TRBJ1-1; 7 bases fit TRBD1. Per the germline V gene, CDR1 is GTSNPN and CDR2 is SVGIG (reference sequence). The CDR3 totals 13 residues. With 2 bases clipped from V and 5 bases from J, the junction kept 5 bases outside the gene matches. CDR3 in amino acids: CAWSLQGKTEAFF. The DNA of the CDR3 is TGTGCCTGGAGTTTACAGGGGAAGACTGAAGCTTTCTTT. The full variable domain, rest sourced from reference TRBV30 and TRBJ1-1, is SQTIHQWPATLVQPVGSPLSLECTVEGTSNPNLYWYRQAAGRGLQLLFYSVGIGQISSEVPQNLSASRPQDRQFILSSKKLLLSDSGFYLCAWSLQGKTEAFFGQGTRLTVV.

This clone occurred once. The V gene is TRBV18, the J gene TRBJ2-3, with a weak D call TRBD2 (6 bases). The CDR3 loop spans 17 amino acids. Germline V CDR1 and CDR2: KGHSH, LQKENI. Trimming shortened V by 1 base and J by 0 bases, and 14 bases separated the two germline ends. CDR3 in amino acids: CASSPLYSRGSTDTQYF. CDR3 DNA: TGTGCCAGCTCACCACTCTACTCGCGGGGTAGCACAGATACGCAGTATTTT.

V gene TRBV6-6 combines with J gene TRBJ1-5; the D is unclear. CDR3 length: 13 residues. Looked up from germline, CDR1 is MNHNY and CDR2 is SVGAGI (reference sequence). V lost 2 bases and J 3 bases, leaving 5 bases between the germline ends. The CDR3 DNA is TGTGCCAGCAGTTACCGGGACAATCAGCCCCAGCATTTT. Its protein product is CASSYRDNQPQHF.

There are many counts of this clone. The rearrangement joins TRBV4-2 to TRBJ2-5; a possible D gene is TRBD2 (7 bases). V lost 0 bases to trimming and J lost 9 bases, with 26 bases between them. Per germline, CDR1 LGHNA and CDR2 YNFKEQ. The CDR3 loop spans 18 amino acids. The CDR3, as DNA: TGTGCCAGCAGCCAAGATTTGTCCGGGGGGCCTGTGATTGAGGCCCAGTACTTC. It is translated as CASSQDLSGGPVIEAQYF.

The CDR3 sequence: CASSPNTWTGRLPYEQYF. The DNA of the CDR3 is TGTGCCAGCAGTCCCAACACCTGGACAGGGCGTCTTCCCTACGAGCAGTACTTC. The chain uses TRBV27 and TRBJ2-7; 8 bases match TRBD1. V dropped 5 bases and J dropped 2; count of bases not matched to a gene: 17. The germline V gene has CDR1 MNHEY and CDR2 SMNVEV (reference sequence). CDR3 length: 18 residues.

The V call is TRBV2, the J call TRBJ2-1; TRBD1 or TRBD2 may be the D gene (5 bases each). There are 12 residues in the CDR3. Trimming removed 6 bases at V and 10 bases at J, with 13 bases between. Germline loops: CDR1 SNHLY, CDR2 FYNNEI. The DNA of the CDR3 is TGTGCCAGCAGCGCAAGGGGACCAGAGCAGTTCTTC. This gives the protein CASSARGPEQFF.

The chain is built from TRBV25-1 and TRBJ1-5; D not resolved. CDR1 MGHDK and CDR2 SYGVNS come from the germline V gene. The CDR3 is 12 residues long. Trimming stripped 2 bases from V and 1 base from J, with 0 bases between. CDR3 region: CASSESNQPQHF. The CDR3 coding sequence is TGTGCCAGCAGTGAAAGCAATCAGCCCCAGCATTTT.

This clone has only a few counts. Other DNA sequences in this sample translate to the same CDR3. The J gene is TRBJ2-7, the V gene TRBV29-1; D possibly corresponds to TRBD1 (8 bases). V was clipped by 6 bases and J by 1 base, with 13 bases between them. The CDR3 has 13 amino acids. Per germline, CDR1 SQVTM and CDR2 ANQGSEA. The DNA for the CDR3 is TGCAGCGTGGGGGGGACAGGATCCTACGAGCAGTACTTC. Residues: CSVGGTGSYEQYF.

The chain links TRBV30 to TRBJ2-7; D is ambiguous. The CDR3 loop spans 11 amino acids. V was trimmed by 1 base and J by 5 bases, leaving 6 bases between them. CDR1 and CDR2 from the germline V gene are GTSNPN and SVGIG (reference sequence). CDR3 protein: CAWSAQNEQYF. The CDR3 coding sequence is TGTGCCTGGAGTGCCCAGAACGAGCAGTACTTC. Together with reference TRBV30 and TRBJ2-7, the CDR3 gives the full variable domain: SQTIHQWPATLVQPVGSPLSLECTVEGTSNPNLYWYRQAAGRGLQLLFYSVGIGQISSEVPQNLSASRPQDRQFILSSKKLLLSDSGFYLCAWSAQNEQYFGPGTRLTVT.

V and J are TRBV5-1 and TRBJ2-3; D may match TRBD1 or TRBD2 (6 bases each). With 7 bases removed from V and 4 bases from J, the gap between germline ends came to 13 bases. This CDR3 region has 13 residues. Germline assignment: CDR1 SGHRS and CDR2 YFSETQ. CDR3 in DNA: TGCGCCAGCGGTGAGGGGGGAGCAGATACGCAGTATTTT. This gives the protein CASGEGGADTQYF. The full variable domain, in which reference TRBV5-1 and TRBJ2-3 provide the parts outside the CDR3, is KAGVTQTPRYLIKTRGQQVTLSCSPISGHRSVSWYQQTPGQGLQFLFEYFSETQRNKGNFPGRFSGRQFSNSRSEMNVSTLELGDSALYLCASGEGGADTQYFGPGTRLTVL.

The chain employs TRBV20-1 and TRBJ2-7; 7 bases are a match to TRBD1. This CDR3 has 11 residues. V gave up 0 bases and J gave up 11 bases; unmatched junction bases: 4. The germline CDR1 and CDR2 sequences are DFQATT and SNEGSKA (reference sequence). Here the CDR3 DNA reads TGCAGTGCTAGAGATCATACAGGGGAGTACTTC. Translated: CSARDHTGEYF.

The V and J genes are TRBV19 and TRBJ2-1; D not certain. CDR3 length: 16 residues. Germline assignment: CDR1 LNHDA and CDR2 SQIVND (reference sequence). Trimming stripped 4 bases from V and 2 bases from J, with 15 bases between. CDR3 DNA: TGTGCCAGTAGTAGACTGCCCGGGTTCCCCTACAATGAGCAGTTCTTC. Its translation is CASSRLPGFPYNEQFF. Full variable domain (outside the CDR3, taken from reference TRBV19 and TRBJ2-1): DGGITQSPKYLFRKEGQNVTLSCEQNLNHDAMYWYRQDPGQGLRLIYYSQIVNDFQKGDIAEGYSVSREKKESFPLTVTSAQKNPTAFYLCASSRLPGFPYNEQFFGPGTRLTVL.

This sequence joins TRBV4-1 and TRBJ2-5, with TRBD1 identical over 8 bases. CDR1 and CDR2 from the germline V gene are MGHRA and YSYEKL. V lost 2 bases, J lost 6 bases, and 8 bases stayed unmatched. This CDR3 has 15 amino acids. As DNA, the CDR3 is TGCGCCAGCAGCCAAATCCAGGGGGCGCGTAAGACCCAGTACTTC. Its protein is CASSQIQGARKTQYF.

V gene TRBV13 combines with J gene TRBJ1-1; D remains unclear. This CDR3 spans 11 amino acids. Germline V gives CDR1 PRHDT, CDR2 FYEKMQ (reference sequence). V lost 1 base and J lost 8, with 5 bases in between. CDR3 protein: CASSLALEAFF. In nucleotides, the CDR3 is TGTGCCAGCAGCTTAGCCTTAGAAGCTTTCTTT. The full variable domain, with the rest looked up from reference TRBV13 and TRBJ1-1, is AAGVIQSPRHLIKEKRETATLKCYPIPRHDTVYWYQQGPGQDPQFLISFYEKMQSDKGSIPDRFSAQQFSDYHSELNMSSLELGDSALYFCASSLALEAFFGQGTRLTVV.